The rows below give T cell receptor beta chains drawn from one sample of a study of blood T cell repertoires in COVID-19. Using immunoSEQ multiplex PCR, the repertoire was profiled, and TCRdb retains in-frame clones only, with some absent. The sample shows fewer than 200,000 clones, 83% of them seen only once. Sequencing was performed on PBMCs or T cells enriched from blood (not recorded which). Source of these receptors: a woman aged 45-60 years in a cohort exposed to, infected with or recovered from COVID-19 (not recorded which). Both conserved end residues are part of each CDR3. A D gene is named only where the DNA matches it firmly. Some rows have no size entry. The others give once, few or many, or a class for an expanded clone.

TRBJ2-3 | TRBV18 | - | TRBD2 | TGTGCCAGCTCACTAACGACTAGCGGGGGATCCACAGATACGCAGTATTTT | CASSLTTSGGSTDTQYF
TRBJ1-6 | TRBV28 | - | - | TGTGCCAGCAGTTTGGGTAGCGGGACCCTTTATTCACCCCTCCACTTT | CASSLGSGTLYSPLHF
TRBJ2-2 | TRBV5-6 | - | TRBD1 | TGTGCCAGCAGCTTACAGGGGGTCGACACCGGGGAGCTGTTTTTT | CASSLQGVDTGELFF
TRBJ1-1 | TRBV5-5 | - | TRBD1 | TGTGCCAGCAGCTTGGGACAGGGGGGGCACACTGAAGCTTTCTTT | CASSLGQGGHTEAFF
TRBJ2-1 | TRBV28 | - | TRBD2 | TGTGCCAGCAGGCCAACCGGGACTAGCAGTCACAATGAGCAGTTCTTC | CASRPTGTSSHNEQFF
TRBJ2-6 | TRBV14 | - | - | TGTGCCAGCAGCCTTGATTCGGGCTCTGGGGCCAACGTCCTGACTTTC | CASSLDSGSGANVLTF
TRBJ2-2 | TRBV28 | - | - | TGTGCCAGCAGTACCCGGGCTAGCGTTAGCGGGGAGCTGTTTTTT | CASSTRASVSGELFF
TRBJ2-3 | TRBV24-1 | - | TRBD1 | TGTGCCACCAGTGATCCCGGGACAGGGGACACAGATACGCAGTATTTT | CATSDPGTGDTDTQYF
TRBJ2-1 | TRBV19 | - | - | TGTGCCAGTAGTATAGCGGGGTACAATGAGCAGTTCTTC | CASSIAGYNEQFF
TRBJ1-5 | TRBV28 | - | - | TGTGCCAGCAGCCTCTGGGGGGGTCAGCCCCAGCATTTT | CASSLWGGQPQHF
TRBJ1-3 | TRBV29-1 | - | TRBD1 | TGCAGCGTTGAAGCGACAGGGGGCGCTGGAAACACCATATATTTT | CSVEATGGAGNTIYF
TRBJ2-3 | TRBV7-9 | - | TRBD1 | TGTGCCAGCAGCGTACAGAGACAGGGGAAAGATACGCAGTATTTT | CASSVQRQGKDTQYF
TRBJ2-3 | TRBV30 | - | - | TGTGCCTTCAGGATTCCCGGCACAGATACGCAGTATTTT | CAFRIPGTDTQYF
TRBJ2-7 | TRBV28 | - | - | TGTGCCAGCAGTTTAGAAGGGGCCAGTCCCGCAAGCGAGCAGTACTTC | CASSLEGASPASEQYF
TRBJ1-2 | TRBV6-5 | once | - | TGTGCCAGCAGCTTGCTACAGTTCAACTATGGCTACACCTTC | CASSLLQFNYGYTF
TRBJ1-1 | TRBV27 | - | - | TGTGCCAGCAGTTTAGCCGGGGGGATTTCTGAAGCTTTCTTT | CASSLAGGISEAFF
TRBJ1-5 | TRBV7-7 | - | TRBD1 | TGTGCTAGCAGCCCCTCATACAGGGGAAGGCAGCCCCAGCATTTT | CASSPSYRGRQPQHF
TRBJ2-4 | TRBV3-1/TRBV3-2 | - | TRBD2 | TGTGCCAGCAGCCAAAATCCCGTTAGCGGGGACATTCAGTACTTC | CASSQNPVSGDIQYF
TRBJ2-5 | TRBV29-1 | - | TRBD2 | TGCAGCGTTGAAAGGACTAGCGTGACCCAGTACTTC | CSVERTSVTQYF
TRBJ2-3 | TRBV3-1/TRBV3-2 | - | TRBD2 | TGTGCCAGCAGCCCAAGCTTGGCTAGCGGCAGGTCAGATACGCAGTATTTT | CASSPSLASGRSDTQYF
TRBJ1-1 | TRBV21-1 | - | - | TGTGCCAGCAGCACGGGTAGTTACACTGAAGCTTTCTTT | CASSTGSYTEAFF
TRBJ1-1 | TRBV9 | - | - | TGTGCCAGCAGCGTAGTAGTAAGATTGGGGCAGAACACTGAAGCTTTCTTT | CASSVVVRLGQNTEAFF
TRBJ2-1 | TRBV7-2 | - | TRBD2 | TGTGCCAGCAGCTTAGAGTCTAGCGGGGGGGCGAGGGGCAATGAGCAGTTCTTC | CASSLESSGGARGNEQFF
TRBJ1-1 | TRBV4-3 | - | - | TGCGCCAGCAGCCAAGGTGAGGGTTTTAGAGCTTTCTTT | CASSQGEGFRAFF
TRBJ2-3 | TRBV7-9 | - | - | TGTGCCAGCAGCTTATTGGGACTCAGCACAGATACGCAGTATTTT | CASSLLGLSTDTQYF
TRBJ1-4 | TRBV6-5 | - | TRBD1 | TGTGCCAGCGGGACAGGGAGCGAAAAACTGTTTTTT | CASGTGSEKLFF
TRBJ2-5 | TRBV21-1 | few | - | TGTGCCAGCATCACTATCGGGACAGGAGGAGGTGAGACCCAGTACTTC | CASITIGTGGGETQYF
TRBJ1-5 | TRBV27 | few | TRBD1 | TGTGCCAGCAGCCGACAGGGGATGGTTCAGCCCCAGCATTTT | CASSRQGMVQPQHF